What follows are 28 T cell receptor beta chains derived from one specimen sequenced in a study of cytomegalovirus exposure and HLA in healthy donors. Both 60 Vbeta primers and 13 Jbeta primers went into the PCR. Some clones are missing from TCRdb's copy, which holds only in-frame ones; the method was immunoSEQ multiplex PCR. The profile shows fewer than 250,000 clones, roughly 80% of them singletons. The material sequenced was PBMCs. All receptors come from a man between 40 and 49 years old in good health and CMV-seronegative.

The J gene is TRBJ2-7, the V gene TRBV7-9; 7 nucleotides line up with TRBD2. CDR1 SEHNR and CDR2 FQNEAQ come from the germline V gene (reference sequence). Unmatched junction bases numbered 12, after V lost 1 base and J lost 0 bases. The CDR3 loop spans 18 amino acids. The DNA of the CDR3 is TGTGCCAGCAGCTTAGGAGGACGTCGGGGGGAAAGCTCCTACGAGCAGTACTTC. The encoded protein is CASSLGGRRGESSYEQYF. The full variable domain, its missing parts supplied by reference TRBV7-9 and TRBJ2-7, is DTGVSQNPRHKITKRGQNVTFRCDPISEHNRLYWYRQTLGQGPEFLTYFQNEAQLEKSRLLSDRFSAERPKGSFSTLEIQRTEQGDSAMYLCASSLGGRRGESSYEQYFGPGTRLTVT.

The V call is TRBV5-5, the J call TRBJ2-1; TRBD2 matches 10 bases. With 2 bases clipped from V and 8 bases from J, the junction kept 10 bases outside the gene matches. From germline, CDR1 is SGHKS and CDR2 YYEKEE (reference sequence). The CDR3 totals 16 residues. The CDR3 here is CASSLRTGLASDEQFF. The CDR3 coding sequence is TGTGCCAGCAGCTTACGCACGGGACTAGCGTCGGATGAGCAGTTCTTC.

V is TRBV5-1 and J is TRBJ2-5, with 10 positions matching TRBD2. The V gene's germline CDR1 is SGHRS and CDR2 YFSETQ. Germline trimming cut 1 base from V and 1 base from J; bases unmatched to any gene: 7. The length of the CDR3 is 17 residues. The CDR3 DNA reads TGCGCCAGCAGCTTGACGTTAGCGGGGGGTCTCCAAGAGACCCAGTACTTC. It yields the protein CASSLTLAGGLQETQYF.

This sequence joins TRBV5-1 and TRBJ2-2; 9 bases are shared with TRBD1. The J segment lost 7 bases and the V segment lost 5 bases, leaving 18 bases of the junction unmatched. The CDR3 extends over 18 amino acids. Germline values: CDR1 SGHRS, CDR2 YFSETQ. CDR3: CASSRKNSVTGGSGELFF. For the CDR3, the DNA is TGCGCCAGCAGTCGGAAGAACTCCGTGACAGGGGGAAGCGGGGAGCTGTTTTTT. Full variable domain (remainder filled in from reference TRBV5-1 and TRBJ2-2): KAGVTQTPRYLIKTRGQQVTLSCSPISGHRSVSWYQQTPGQGLQFLFEYFSETQRNKGNFPGRFSGRQFSNSRSEMNVSTLELGDSALYLCASSRKNSVTGGSGELFFGEGSRLTVL.

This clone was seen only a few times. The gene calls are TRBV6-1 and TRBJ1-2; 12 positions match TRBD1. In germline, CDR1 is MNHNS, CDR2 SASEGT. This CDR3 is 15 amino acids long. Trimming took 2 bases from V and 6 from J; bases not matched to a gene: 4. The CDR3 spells CASSELGQGADGYTF. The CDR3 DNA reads TGTGCCAGCAGTGAATTGGGACAGGGGGCTGATGGCTACACCTTC.

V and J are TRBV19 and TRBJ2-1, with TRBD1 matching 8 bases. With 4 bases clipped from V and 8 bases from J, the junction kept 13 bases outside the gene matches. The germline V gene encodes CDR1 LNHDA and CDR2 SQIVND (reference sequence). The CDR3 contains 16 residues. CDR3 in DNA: TGTGCCAGTAGTAGACGACTACAGGGGGACAATGATGAGCAGTTCTTC. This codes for CASSRRLQGDNDEQFF.

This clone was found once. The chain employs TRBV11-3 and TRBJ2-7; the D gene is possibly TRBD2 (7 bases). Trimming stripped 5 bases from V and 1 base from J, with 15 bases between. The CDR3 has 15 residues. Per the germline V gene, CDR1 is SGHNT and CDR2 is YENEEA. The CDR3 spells CASSPGEGKSYEQYF. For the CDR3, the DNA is TGTGCCAGCAGCCCAGGGGAGGGGAAGTCCTACGAGCAGTACTTC.

The CDR3 nucleotides read TGTGCCAGCAGGCAGGGGGCGACCTTCCCAGATACGCAGTATTTT. Residues: CASRQGATFPDTQYF. The chain carries TRBV27 and TRBJ2-3; 8 nucleotides agree with TRBD1. This CDR3 is 15 amino acids long. Unmatched junction bases numbered 9, after V lost 6 bases and J lost 4 bases. From germline, CDR1 is MNHEY and CDR2 SMNVEV (reference sequence).

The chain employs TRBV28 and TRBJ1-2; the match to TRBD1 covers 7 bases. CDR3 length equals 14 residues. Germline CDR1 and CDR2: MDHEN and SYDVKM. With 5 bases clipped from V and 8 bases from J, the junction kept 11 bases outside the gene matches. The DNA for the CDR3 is TGTGCCAGCAGTACCCCGACAGGGTTGGTGGGCTACACCTTC. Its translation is CASSTPTGLVGYTF.

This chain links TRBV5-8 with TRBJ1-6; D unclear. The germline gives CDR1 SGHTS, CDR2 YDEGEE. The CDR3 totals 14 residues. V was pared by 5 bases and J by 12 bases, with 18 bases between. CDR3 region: CASRLDTLRLPLHF. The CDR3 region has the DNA TGTGCCAGCAGACTCGACACTTTACGGTTACCCCTCCACTTT.

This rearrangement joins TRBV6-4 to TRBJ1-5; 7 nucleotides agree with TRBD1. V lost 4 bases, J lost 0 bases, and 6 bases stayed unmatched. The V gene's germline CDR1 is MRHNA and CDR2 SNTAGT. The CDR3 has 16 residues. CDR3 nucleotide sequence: TGTGCCAGCAGTGGCCCCGGACAGGTTAGCAATCAGCCCCAGCATTTT. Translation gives CASSGPGQVSNQPQHF.

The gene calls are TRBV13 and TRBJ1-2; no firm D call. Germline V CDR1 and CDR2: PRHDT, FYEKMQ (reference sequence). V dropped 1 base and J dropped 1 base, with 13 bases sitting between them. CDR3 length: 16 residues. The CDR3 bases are TGTGCCAGCAGCTTAGAGAGGGATCTAGGTAACTATGGCTACACCTTC. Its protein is CASSLERDLGNYGYTF.

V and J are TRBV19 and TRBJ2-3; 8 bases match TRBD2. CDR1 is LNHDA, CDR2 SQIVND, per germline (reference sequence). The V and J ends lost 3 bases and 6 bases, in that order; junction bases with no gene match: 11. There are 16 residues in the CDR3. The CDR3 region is CASSIGLAGSGDTQYF. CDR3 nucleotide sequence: TGTGCCAGTAGTATCGGTCTAGCGGGCTCGGGTGATACGCAGTATTTT.

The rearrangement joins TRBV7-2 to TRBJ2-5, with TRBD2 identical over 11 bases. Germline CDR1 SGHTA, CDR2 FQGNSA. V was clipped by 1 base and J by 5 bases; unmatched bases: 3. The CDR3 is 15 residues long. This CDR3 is CASSLVASGRETQYF. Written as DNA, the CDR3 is TGTGCCAGCAGCTTAGTAGCTAGCGGGAGGGAGACCCAGTACTTC.

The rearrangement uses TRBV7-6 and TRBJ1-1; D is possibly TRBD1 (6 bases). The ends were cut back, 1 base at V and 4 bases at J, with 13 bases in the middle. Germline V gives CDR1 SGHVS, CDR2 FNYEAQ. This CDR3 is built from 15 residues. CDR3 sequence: CASSLGRGRGTEAFF. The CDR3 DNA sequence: TGTGCCAGCAGCTTAGGAAGGGGGAGAGGCACTGAAGCTTTCTTT.

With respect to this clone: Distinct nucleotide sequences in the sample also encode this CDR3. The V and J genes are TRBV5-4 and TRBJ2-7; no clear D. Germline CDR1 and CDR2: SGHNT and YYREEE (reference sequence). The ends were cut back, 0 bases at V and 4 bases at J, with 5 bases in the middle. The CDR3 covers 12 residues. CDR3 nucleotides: TGTGCCAGCAGCTTGGACGGGTACGAGCAGTACTTC. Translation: CASSLDGYEQYF. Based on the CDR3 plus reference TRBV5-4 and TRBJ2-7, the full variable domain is ETGVTQSPTHLIKTRGQQVTLRCSSQSGHNTVSWYQQALGQGPQFIFQYYREEENGRGNFPPRFSGLQFPNYSSELNVNALELDDSALYLCASSLDGYEQYFGPGTRLTVT.

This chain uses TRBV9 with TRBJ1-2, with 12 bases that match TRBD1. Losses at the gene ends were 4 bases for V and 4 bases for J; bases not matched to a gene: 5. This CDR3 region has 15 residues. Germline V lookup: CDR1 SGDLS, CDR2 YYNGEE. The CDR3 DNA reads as TGTGCCAGCAGCCCGGGACAGGGGGCCATCTATGGCTACACCTTC. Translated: CASSPGQGAIYGYTF.

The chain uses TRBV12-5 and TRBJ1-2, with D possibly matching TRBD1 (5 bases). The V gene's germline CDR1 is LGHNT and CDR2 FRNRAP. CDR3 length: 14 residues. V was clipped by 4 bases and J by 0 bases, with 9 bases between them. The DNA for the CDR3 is TGTGCTAGTGGTTGGGGGGGGTCTAACTATGGCTACACCTTC. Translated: CASGWGGSNYGYTF.

Written as DNA, the CDR3 is TGTGCCAGCTCCCCCGTTGATGAGCAGTTCTTC. It specifies CASSPVDEQFF. This chain connects TRBV18 to TRBJ2-1; no definite D call. The CDR3 runs to 11 residues. The V end lost 6 bases, the J end lost 8 bases, and 8 bases lay between the germline ends. Germline V lookup: CDR1 KGHSH, CDR2 LQKENI.

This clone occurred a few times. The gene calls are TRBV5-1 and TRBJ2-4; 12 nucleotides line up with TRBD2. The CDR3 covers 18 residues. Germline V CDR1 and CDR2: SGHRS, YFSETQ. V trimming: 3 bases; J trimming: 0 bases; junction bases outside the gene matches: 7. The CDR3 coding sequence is TGCGCCAGCAGCTCAACTAGCGGGGGGACACTAGCCAAAAACATTCAGTACTTC. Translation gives CASSSTSGGTLAKNIQYF.

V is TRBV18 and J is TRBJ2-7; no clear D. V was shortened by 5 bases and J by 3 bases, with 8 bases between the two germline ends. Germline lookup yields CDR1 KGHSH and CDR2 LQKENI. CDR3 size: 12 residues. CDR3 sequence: CASSSYIYEQYF. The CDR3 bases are TGTGCCAGCTCATCATACATCTACGAGCAGTACTTC.

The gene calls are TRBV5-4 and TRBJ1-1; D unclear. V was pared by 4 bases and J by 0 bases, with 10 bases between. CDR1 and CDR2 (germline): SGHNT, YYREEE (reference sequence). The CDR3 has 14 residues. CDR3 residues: CASSLEAVNTEAFF. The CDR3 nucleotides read TGTGCCAGCAGCCTGGAGGCGGTGAACACTGAAGCTTTCTTT.

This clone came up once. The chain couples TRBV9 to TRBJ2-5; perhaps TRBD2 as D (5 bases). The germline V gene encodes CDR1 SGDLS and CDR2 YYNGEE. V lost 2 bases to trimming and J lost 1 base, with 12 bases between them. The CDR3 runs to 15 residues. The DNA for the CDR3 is TGTGCCAGCAGCGTCCAGCGGCAGCCCCAAGAGACCCAGTACTTC. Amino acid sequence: CASSVQRQPQETQYF. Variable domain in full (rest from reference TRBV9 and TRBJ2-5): DSGVTQTPKHLITATGQRVTLRCSPRSGDLSVYWYQQSLDQGLQFLIQYYNGEERAKGNILERFSAQQFPDLHSELNLSSLELGDSALYFCASSVQRQPQETQYFGPGTRLLVL.

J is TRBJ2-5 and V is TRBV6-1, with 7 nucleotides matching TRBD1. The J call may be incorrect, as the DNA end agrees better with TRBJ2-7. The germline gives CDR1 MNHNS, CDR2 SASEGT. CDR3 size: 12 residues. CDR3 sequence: CASIQGRNEQYF. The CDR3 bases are TGTGCCAGCATACAGGGGCGGAACGAGCAGTACTTC.

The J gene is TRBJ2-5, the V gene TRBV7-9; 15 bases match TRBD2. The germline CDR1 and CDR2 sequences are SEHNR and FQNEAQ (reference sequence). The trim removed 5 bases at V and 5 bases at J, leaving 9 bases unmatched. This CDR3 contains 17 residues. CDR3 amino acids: CASSPRTSGGAWETQYF. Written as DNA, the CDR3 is TGTGCCAGCAGCCCCAGGACTAGCGGGGGGGCCTGGGAGACCCAGTACTTC. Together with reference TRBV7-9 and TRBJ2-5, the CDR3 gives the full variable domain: DTGVSQNPRHKITKRGQNVTFRCDPISEHNRLYWYRQTLGQGPEFLTYFQNEAQLEKSRLLSDRFSAERPKGSFSTLEIQRTEQGDSAMYLCASSPRTSGGAWETQYFGPGTRLLVL.

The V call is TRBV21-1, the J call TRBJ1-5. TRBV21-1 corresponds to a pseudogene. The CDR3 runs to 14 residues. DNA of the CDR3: TGTGCCAGCAGCAGTATAGAGGGCAATCAGCCCCAGCATTTT. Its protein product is CASSSIEGNQPQHF.

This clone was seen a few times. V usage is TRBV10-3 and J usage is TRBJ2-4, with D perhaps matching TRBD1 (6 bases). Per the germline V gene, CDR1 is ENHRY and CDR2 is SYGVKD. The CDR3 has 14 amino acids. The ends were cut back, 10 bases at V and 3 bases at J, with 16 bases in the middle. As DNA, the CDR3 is TGTGCCACAGGCGGTGAGGGGGTCAAAAACATTCAGTACTTC. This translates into CATGGEGVKNIQYF.

CDR3 loop: CASSPNRGGKNTEAFF. CDR3 sequence (DNA): TGTGCCAGCAGCCCTAACAGGGGTGGGAAGAACACTGAAGCTTTCTTT. The rearrangement uses TRBV7-6 and TRBJ1-1; TRBD1 aligns across 7 bases. From germline, CDR1 is SGHVS and CDR2 FNYEAQ. Losses at the gene ends were 5 bases for V and 1 base for J; bases not matched to a gene: 10. The CDR3 runs to 16 residues.